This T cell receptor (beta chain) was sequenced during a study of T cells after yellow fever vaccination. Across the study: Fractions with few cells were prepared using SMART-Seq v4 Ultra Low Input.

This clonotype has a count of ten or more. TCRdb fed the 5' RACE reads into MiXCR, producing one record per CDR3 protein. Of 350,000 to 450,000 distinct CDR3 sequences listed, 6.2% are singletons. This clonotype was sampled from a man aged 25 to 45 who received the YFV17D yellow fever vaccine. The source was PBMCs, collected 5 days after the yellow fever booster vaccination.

DNA of the CDR3: TGCGCCAGCAGCCAGGGGACAGGGGGCATGGAGACCCAGTACTTC. Amino acids: CASSQGTGGMETQYF. The V gene is TRBV4-1, the J gene TRBJ2-5, with 12 positions matching TRBD1. Losses at the gene ends were 3 bases for V and 5 bases for J; bases not matched to a gene: 4. Germline CDR1 reads MGHRA; CDR2 reads YSYEKL. This CDR3 contains 15 residues.